This is a list of T cell receptor beta chains from one sample in a study of T cells in Graves' hyperthyroidism and ophthalmopathy. TCRdb reanalysed the multiplex PCR reads using MiXCR and keeps one entry per CDR3 protein. Of fewer than 900,000 distinct CDR3 sequences in the sample, 18% were seen once. Sequencing input: blood. All receptors derive from a woman aged 45-60 years with Graves' hyperthyroidism that later progressed to Graves' ophthalmopathy. The CDR3 runs from the conserved cysteine through the conserved F or W. The D gene is left open where the match is weak. A row's size may be missing; if present it is once, few, many or a size class.

>.|.|TRBJ1-6|TRBV6-2/TRBV6-3
TGTGCCAGCAGACCGGGGTGGGTGTCTGGAGCCTCCTATAATTCACCCCTCCACTTT
CASRPGWVSGASYNSPLHF
>.|.|TRBJ2-1|TRBV7-2
TGTGCCAGCAGGGAATGGGGCATAGACAATGAGCAGTTCTTC
CASREWGIDNEQFF
>.|TRBD2|TRBJ2-1|TRBV6-1
TGTGCCAGCAGTGCCAGCGGGGACTACCTGTACCACAATGAGCAGTTCTTC
CASSASGDYLYHNEQFF
>many|.|TRBJ2-3|TRBV3-1
TGTGCCAGCAGCCAATTCTCCGGGGGGCGCACAGATACGCAGTATTTT
CASSQFSGGRTDTQYF
>.|.|TRBJ2-6|TRBV15
TGTGCCACCAGCAGAGAATTCAGCATCTCTGGGGCCAACGTCCTGACTTTC
CATSREFSISGANVLTF
>many|TRBD1|TRBJ1-2|TRBV20-1
TGCAGTGCTAGTCCTCAATTGGGACAGCGTAACTATGGCTACACCTTC
CSASPQLGQRNYGYTF
>many|.|TRBJ1-1|TRBV2
TGTGCCAGCAGTGAAGTCGCTCCCTTTCTCAACACTGAAGCTTTCTTT
CASSEVAPFLNTEAFF
>few|.|TRBJ2-3|TRBV15
TGTGCCACCAGCAGTCTCCGGGCGACTGGGAACGTGGACACAGATACGCAGTATTTT
CATSSLRATGNVDTDTQYF
>.|.|TRBJ1-1|TRBV10-3
TGTGCCATCGAGGAGGGAAGTGGCACTGAAGCTTTCTTT
CAIEEGSGTEAFF
>.|.|TRBJ2-1|TRBV6-1
TGTGCCATGACACAGGGTGCGGGGTACAATGAGCAGTTCTTC
CAMTQGAGYNEQFF
>few|.|TRBJ1-5|TRBV7-9
TGTGCCAGCAGCTTAGAGTGGCAGCCCCAGCATTTT
CASSLEWQPQHF
>many|.|TRBJ1-2|TRBV6-1
TGTGCCAGCACGGGCCAAGGGCTTTATCGCTACACCTTC
CASTGQGLYRYTF
>many|.|TRBJ1-1|TRBV12-3/TRBV12-4
TGTGCCAGCAATGGTGGCACTGAAGCTTTCTTT
CASNGGTEAFF
>few|.|TRBJ2-3|TRBV20-1
TGCAGTGCTAGAGACGGCCTCACAGATACGCAGTATTTT
CSARDGLTDTQYF
>.|.|TRBJ2-3|TRBV9
TGTGCCAGCAGCGTCCAACAGGCCTATATCACAGATACGCAGTATTTT
CASSVQQAYITDTQYF
>many|TRBD1|TRBJ2-7|TRBV20-1
TGCAGTGCTAGAGATGGGACAGGGTACGAGCAGTACTTC
CSARDGTGYEQYF
>few|TRBD2|TRBJ2-7|TRBV9
TGTGCCAGCAGCGTAGATAGCGGGAGGATCCTGGACGAGCAGTACTTC
CASSVDSGRILDEQYF
>.|.|TRBJ2-5|TRBV27
TGTGCCAGCAGTTTAAATCAGGGGTTGGAGACCCAGTACTTC
CASSLNQGLETQYF
>few|TRBD1|TRBJ1-6|TRBV20-1
TGCAGTGCTAGTGACAGGGGAAGGGTTGGGAATAATTCACCCCTCCACTTT
CSASDRGRVGNNSPLHF
>.|TRBD2|TRBJ2-1|TRBV9
TGTGCCAGCAGCTACAGCGGGGGGGGCTACAATGAGCAGTTCTTC
CASSYSGGGYNEQFF
>few|TRBD1|TRBJ1-1|TRBV29-1
TGCAGCGTTGCACAGGGGGCGCGAGGCATGAACACTGAAGCTTTCTTT
CSVAQGARGMNTEAFF
>.|TRBD1|TRBJ1-2|TRBV29-1
TGCAGCGTGCCTGGACAGGGGAGGCGTTATGGCTACACCTTC
CSVPGQGRRYGYTF
>.|TRBD1|TRBJ1-5|TRBV28
TGTGCCAGCACCGCGACAGGGGATAGCAATCAGCCCCAGCATTTT
CASTATGDSNQPQHF
>few|TRBD2|TRBJ2-3|TRBV7-3
TGTGCCAGCAGAAGTGGCGGGGGAGCCGATACGCAGTATTTT
CASRSGGGADTQYF
>many|TRBD1|TRBJ1-2|TRBV11-2
TGTGCCAGCAGCTTACTACTACAGGGGGGGTCGGGCTACACCTTC
CASSLLLQGGSGYTF
>.|TRBD2|TRBJ2-1|TRBV20-1
TGCAGTGCTAGAGATGTCCAGCGGGGAGGCAATGAGCAGTTCTTC
CSARDVQRGGNEQFF
>few|.|TRBJ1-2|TRBV9
TGTGCCAGCAGCTTATCGTCGTTTCAGGGTGTCCATGGCTACACCTTC
CASSLSSFQGVHGYTF
>.|.|TRBJ2-6|TRBV9
TGTGCCAGCAGCGTTGTTCGAGCTTCTGGGGCCAACGTCCTGACTTTC
CASSVVRASGANVLTF
>.|.|TRBJ1-1|TRBV6-5
TGTGCCAGCACGTCACCGATAGCGAACACTGAAGCTTTCTTT
CASTSPIANTEAFF
>many|.|TRBJ1-3|TRBV12-3/TRBV12-4
TGTGCCAGCAGTCCCAGTTATGATGGAAACACCATATATTTT
CASSPSYDGNTIYF
>many|.|TRBJ1-2|TRBV7-2
TGTGCCAGCAGCATCCTCCCGAGGGCGGAAGGCTACACCTTC
CASSILPRAEGYTF
>many|.|TRBJ2-7|TRBV12-3/TRBV12-4
TGTGCCAGCACTGGCGGCGTCGGCTACGAGCAGTACTTC
CASTGGVGYEQYF
>many|.|TRBJ1-1|TRBV27
TGTGCCAGCAGTAAAGGTGGGGGGGTCACTGAAGCTTTCTTT
CASSKGGGVTEAFF
>.|TRBD1|TRBJ2-2|TRBV20-1
TGCAGTGCCAAGAGGACAGGGGGTCAAACCGGGGAGCTGTTTTTT
CSAKRTGGQTGELFF
>many|.|TRBJ2-7|TRBV7-9
TGTACCTCGGGGAGCTCCTACGAGCAGTACTTC
CTSGSSYEQYF
>few|.|TRBJ1-2|TRBV30
TGTGCCTGGAGTATTGGGAGCGGGGGCTACACCTTC
CAWSIGSGGYTF
>few|TRBD1|TRBJ2-1|TRBV6-1
TGTGCCAGCAGTGGGGGGACAGGGCCCTACAATGAGCAGTTCTTC
CASSGGTGPYNEQFF
>.|.|TRBJ1-2|TRBV11-2
TGTGCCAGCAGCTTAGATCTTAACAGGGATGGCTATGGCTACACCTTC
CASSLDLNRDGYGYTF
>few|.|TRBJ2-4|TRBV6-1
TGTGCCAGCAGTGAAAGTCGGGATCCTCAGTACTTC
CASSESRDPQYF
>many|TRBD1|TRBJ1-2|TRBV3-1
TGTGCCAGCAGCCAAGAACGACAGGGCTTGGCCTATGGCTACACCTTC
CASSQERQGLAYGYTF
>many|TRBD2|TRBJ2-3|TRBV11-2
TGTGCCAGCAGCTTAGAGGCGGGGGACTACACAGATACGCAGTATTTT
CASSLEAGDYTDTQYF
>.|.|TRBJ2-2|TRBV7-4
TGTGCCAGCAGCTTAGCGTGCAACACCGGGGAGCTGTTTTTT
CASSLACNTGELFF
>.|TRBD2|TRBJ2-1|TRBV5-1
TGCGCCAGCAGCTTGCAACTAGCGGGGGGCCATTTCTACAATGAGCAGTTCTTC
CASSLQLAGGHFYNEQFF
>.|.|TRBJ1-5|TRBV16
TGTGCCAGCAGCCAATACGGGGCCACCAGATCTAGCAATCAGCCCCAGCATTTT
CASSQYGATRSSNQPQHF
>.|.|TRBJ2-3|TRBV10-1
TGCGCCAGCAGTGAACGACGCAGCCTCACAGATACGCAGTATTTT
CASSERRSLTDTQYF
>few|.|TRBJ2-1|TRBV5-5
TGTGCCAGCAGCCTAACAGGGGCTAGCGGTAATGAGCAGTTCTTC
CASSLTGASGNEQFF
>.|TRBD2|TRBJ2-5|TRBV10-3
TGTGCCATCAGTGACCTGACTAGCGGATCCCAAGAGACCCAGTACTTC
CAISDLTSGSQETQYF
>.|.|TRBJ2-7|TRBV20-1
TGCAGTGCTTCAGCCGACGGCACCTACGAGCAGTACTTC
CSASADGTYEQYF
>many|TRBD2|TRBJ2-7|TRBV20-1
TGCAGTGCTAGGGCCGGCCCCAGACTAGCGGGCATCTACGAGCAGTACTTC
CSARAGPRLAGIYEQYF
>few|.|TRBJ1-2|TRBV3-1
TGTGCCAGCAGCCAGCTCGCCGGGACACCGGGAGGCTACACCTTC
CASSQLAGTPGGYTF
>.|.|TRBJ1-4|TRBV20-1
TGCAGTGCTAGAGAGATGGGGACAACTAATGAAAAACTGTTTTTT
CSAREMGTTNEKLFF
>many|.|TRBJ2-7|TRBV27
TGTGCCAGCAGTTTGGGGTCTCCTGCCTACGAGCAGTACTTC
CASSLGSPAYEQYF
>.|TRBD1|TRBJ1-2|TRBV6-1
TGTGCCAGCAGTGACGACAGGGGGCAACTCCATGGCTACACCTTC
CASSDDRGQLHGYTF